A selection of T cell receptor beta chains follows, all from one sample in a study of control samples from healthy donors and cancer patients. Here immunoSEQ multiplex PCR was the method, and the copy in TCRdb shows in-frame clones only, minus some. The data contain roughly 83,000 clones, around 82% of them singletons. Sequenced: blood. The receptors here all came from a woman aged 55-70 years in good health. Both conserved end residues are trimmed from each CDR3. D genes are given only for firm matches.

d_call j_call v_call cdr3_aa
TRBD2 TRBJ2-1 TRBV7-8 ASSSTSGGYNEQF
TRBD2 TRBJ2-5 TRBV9 ASSVGASGRNLETQY
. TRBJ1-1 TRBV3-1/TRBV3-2 ASSQDKVDKNTEAF
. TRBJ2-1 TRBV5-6 ASSLLGVNEQF
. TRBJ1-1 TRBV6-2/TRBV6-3 ASSYSQGRNTEAF
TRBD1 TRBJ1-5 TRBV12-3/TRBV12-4 ASRGQGLQPQH
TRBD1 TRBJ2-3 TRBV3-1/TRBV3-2 ASSQRGATGGWDTQY
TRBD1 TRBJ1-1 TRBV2 ASSDPGQGYTEAF
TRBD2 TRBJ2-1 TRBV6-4 APLRASGGYYNEQF
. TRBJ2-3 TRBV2 ASKPQGSRTDTQY
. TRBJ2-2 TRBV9 ASSVEGRSSGELF
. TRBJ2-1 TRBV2 ASSDRQSSYNEQF
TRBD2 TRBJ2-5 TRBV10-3 AISERGLGAETQY
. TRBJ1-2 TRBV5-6 ASSLAGTKVKGYT
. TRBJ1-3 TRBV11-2 ASSLRPENTIY
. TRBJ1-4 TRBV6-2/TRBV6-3 ASSYLEKLF
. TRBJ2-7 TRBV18 ASSPPLQGVYEQY
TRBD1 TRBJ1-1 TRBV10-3 AIKTGTENTEAF
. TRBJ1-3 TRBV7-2 ASSSNTGGGNTIY
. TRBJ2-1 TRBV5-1 ASRYSYNEQF
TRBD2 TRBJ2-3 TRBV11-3 ASSLDRLRTSASLGTDTQY
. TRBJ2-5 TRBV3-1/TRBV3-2 ASSLGETQY
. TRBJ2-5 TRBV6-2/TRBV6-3 ASSYGGAVTQY
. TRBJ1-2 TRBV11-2 ASSVQANYGYT
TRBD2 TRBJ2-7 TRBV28 ASSPGDYSGEQY
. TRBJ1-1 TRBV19 ASAPRGTEAF
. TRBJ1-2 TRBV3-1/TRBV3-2 ASSQPDGNYGYT
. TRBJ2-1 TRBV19 ASSITGGRGEQF